This T cell receptor (beta chain) emerged from a study of shared clonotypes between healthy human individuals. Study information: Two women and a few men aged 18 to 49 made up the donors. Overall study results and limits: Despite large depth, rarefaction showed incomplete sorted-subset sequencing.

Splitting of CD4+ cells produced CD45RA+ naive and CD45RA-negative memory subsets. V lost 2 bases and J 8 bases, leaving 12 bases between the germline ends. There are 13 residues in the CDR3. The germline V gene has CDR1 SGHAT and CDR2 FQNNGV. Measured with immunoSEQ multiplex PCR; TCRdb has only the in-frame clones, and not every one. This table holds about 1.5 million clones, 98% found once. With regard to this clone: Its antigen remains unknown.

The receptor's source is a young man in good health. Sequences were obtained from naive CD4+ T cells sorted from blood. Noted subset: CD45RA+ positively selected. The chain couples TRBV11-2 to TRBJ1-1; possibly TRBD1 for D (5 bases). The chain's CDR3 is CASSLTGAAEAFF. Here the CDR3 DNA reads TGTGCCAGCAGCTTAACAGGCGCAGCCGAAGCTTTCTTT.